This T cell receptor beta chain was obtained from a study of CD8 T cells in ankylosing spondylitis. The CDR3 has 16 amino acids. With 9 bases clipped from V and 7 bases from J, the junction kept 19 bases outside the gene matches. Germline loops: CDR1 MDHEN, CDR2 SYDVKM. TCRdb re-called the 5' RACE reads with MiXCR, one entry per CDR3 protein. This sample has tens of thousands of distinct CDR3 sequences, with about 5.2% found just once. This clonotype has ten or more counts. The sequenced sample consisted of blood, either unsorted or a sorted T cell fraction (not recorded which). This clonotype was obtained from a male donor with ankylosing spondylitis or in good health (not recorded which). The chain couples TRBV28 to TRBJ2-3, with TRBD2 matching 7 bases. For the CDR3, the DNA is TGTGCCAGTACTAAAAGTGGCCAATGGGAGGGAAATACGCAGTATTTT. Translated, it gives CASTKSGQWEGNTQYF.